This entry features one TCR beta chain sequence. The CDR3 is 13 residues long. The V end lost 5 bases, the J end lost 2 bases, and 10 bases lay between the germline ends. This entry is derived from a study of blood T cell repertoires in COVID-19. About the research overall: Samples came from the United States, Italy and Spain, spanning acute and convalescent COVID-19. PBMCs, B-cell-depleted T cells, or T cells were the source of the cDNA or gDNA that made up the material.

In the source study's methods: Amplified reference gene primers provided the basis for estimating nucleated cell counts. Method: immunoSEQ multiplex PCR; TCRdb's copy keeps in-frame clones and lacks some. That table furnishes V, J and clone size, whereas the DNA furnished D and trimming. The sample lists about 73,000 clones; about nine tenths were seen once. The sequence was collected from a woman aged 18-29 years with acute or convalescent COVID-19. The sequencing sample was made of peripheral blood. The genes are TRBV12-3 or TRBV12-4 and TRBJ2-7; perhaps TRBD1 as D (6 bases). As DNA, the CDR3 is TGTGCCAGCAGTCCGGGACAAGCCTACGAGCAGTACTTC. Residues: CASSPGQAYEQYF.